This T cell receptor beta chain derives from a study of Ad26.COV2.S vaccination and SARS-CoV-2 variants. Study-wide background: Dosing was one shot or two shots 56 days apart. Points from the study as a whole: Quantification of TCR breadth and depth may have yielded underestimates of total T cell responses. Placebo recipients showed lower spike-specific TCR breadth than vaccinees.

Concerning this clone: Its antigen is undetermined.

Profiling relied on immunoSEQ multiplex PCR, and the TCRdb table lists in-frame clones only, not all of them. Here the sample spans 200,000 to 250,000 clones, over 75% being singletons. Treatment noted: 15 to 20 received Ad26.COV2.S at low or high dose, single or two shots; roughly 5 received placebo; per-sample allocation not given. Samples came from day 63 after the first vaccine or placebo injection. CDR3 size: 15 residues. V lost 7 bases, J lost 1 base, and 6 bases stayed unmatched. The germline V gene has CDR1 LNHDA and CDR2 SQIVND (reference sequence). The genes are TRBV19 and TRBJ2-2; TRBD1 matches at 7 bases. This TCR was sampled from a person between 18 and 60 years old who received the Ad26.COV2.S COVID-19 vaccine or a placebo. Specimen: peripheral blood, collected in a trial of Ad26.COV2.S vaccine versus placebo. The CDR3, as DNA: TGTGCCAGTATCGGCCAGGGGGAGAACACCGGGGAGCTGTTTTTT. This encodes CASIGQGENTGELFF. The whole variable domain, filled in from reference TRBV19 and TRBJ2-2, reads DGGITQSPKYLFRKEGQNVTLSCEQNLNHDAMYWYRQDPGQGLRLIYYSQIVNDFQKGDIAEGYSVSREKKESFPLTVTSAQKNPTAFYLCASIGQGENTGELFFGEGSRLTVL.